This TCR beta chain appears in the sequencing data of a study of cytomegalovirus exposure and HLA in healthy donors (dated by TCRdb to about 2017). For the wider study: In an earlier analysis of 587 of the donors, 250 to 350 Gb of sequence data and 120 million or so unique TCR beta sequences from roughly 180 million T cells were reported. An early release covering more than 500 HLA-typed donors comprised about 300 gigabases of sequencing data and about 90 million unique TCR sequences. The genetic ancestry cluster associated with self-reported Caucasian donors included around 76% of the roughly 410 genotyped donors. The study aimed to test whether signatures of past pathogen exposure could be identified by cataloging public T cell receptors. The T cell repertoires of 550 to 850 subjects were profiled by immunosequencing and related to cytomegalovirus serostatus. A separate validation cohort of approximately 130 different subjects was used in addition to the 666-subject first cohort. The study combined high-throughput TCR immunosequencing, statistical association of individual TCRs with disease status, and machine learning to predict cytomegalovirus infection status. In a later analysis, previously published TCR beta repertoires from fewer than 750 donors were re-analyzed and high-resolution HLA genotyping was added so that TCR occurrence patterns could be studied. Rather than using new phenotypic data, the later analysis identified candidate immune exposures from TCR beta sequences and from how often those sequences occurred across donors. To decide whether each TCR beta V gene segment behaved as functional or pseudogenic, an earlier analysis of fewer than 750 of the donors relied on high-throughput TCR beta sequencing. Donor age, sex, ethnicity and CMV serostatus were collected together with the repertoire data. In a later genetic analysis, genome-wide SNP genotypes for 398 of the 666 donors were used, and that subset was treated as a discovery cohort. All discovery cohort repertoires had been generated using a single sequencing platform. Class I and class II HLA loci were covered by the typing at four-digit resolution. The number of typed donors differed by locus: roughly 629-640 for A, B, C, DRB1 and DQB1; 500 to 550 for DQA1; approximately 600 for DPA1; and around 450 for DPB1. Roughly 5 DR-DQ haplotypes were handled as single units for association and clustering, since linkage in the cohort was strong. On average, roughly 240,000 unique TCR beta nucleotide sequences were sequenced per donor among a few hundred genotyped donors of the cohort, with 15% to 20% of those sequences being non-productive. Findings and caveats that apply to the study as a whole: Only TCR beta chains were sequenced in this cohort, and the absence of alpha or paired-chain data limited detectable features. Compared with the approximately 670-donor mean, donors in an Asian-associated ancestry cluster had fewer N-insertions in productive TCRs, according to a later genetic analysis. In a later analysis, TCR association rates were found to vary across HLA loci, with the most associated TCRs seen for DRB1 alleles and the fewest for HLA-C alleles. An earlier analysis of approximately 500 of the donors showed that most TCR beta V segments appeared in productive rearrangements either about 87% or about 30% of the time, which broadly matched IMGT annotations. In a later analysis, most CMV-associated TCR beta chains were found to appear HLA-restricted, with HLA associations seemingly driven largely by CMV exposure. A further reported finding was that TCR beta sequences accurately predicted the HLA-A and HLA-B alleles for most subjects in the first cohort. Most TCR sequences were seen in very few donors, while some public TCRs were found in many individuals. At a false discovery rate of 0.05, a later analysis linked some 18,000 TCR beta sequences to specific HLA alleles. Sequencing depth was assumed to be roughly uniform across donors in the presence/absence analyses, though that assumption may not hold. Because HLA typing was unavailable for some donors at each locus, only the typed subset was used in association tests. Several of the top co-occurrence clusters appeared to be linked to parvovirus B19, influenza, CMV and Epstein-Barr virus, according to a later analysis. A later genetic analysis associated a missense DCLRE1C variant with V-gene and J-gene trimming of TCR beta chains, and an independent cohort replicated the association. Cytomegalovirus status was reported to be diagnosed by the classifier with high specificity and sensitivity in both the original and validation cohorts. The authors suggested that the approach could potentially be generalized to other disease states and immunological phenotypes. Some 16 rarely observed V segments, including chromosome 9 orphons, were excluded from the earlier analysis of about 600 of the donors because counts were too low. A group of highly shared sequence variants was considered likely to be a technical artifact of the sequencing pipeline. In a later analysis, HLA-associated TCR beta chains showed more clonal expansion and lower generation probabilities than non-associated chains that were equally common. The study gave a list of 150 to 200 TCR beta chains associated with cytomegalovirus. CMV serostatus was the only immune exposure information available for the cohort. Linkage disequilibrium might explain the correlated functional status among segregating V segments, but an unknown experimental factor could not be excluded. In vitro tests confirmed that three of the cytomegalovirus-associated TCR beta chains recognize cytomegalovirus antigens. Strong co-occurrence of HLA alleles, especially DR and DQ, made assigning TCR associations to individual alleles difficult.

The library was obtained by the immunoSEQ multiplex PCR assay. For the multiplex PCR, a mixture combining 60 forward primers for TCR Vbeta segments and 13 reverse primers for TCR Jbeta segments was used. A multiplex PCR assay on genomic DNA amplified the CDR3 region of rearranged TCR beta genes. The amplified TCR beta libraries were sequenced on the Illumina HiSeq System as 87-base-pair reads. The published analysis was carried out like this. A later analysis tallied about 77 million unique TCR beta chains across the approximately 670 repertoires, and about 12 million of those chains were shared by two or more donors. To remove PCR and sequencing errors, raw reads were error-corrected and collapsed into unique sequences using a nearest-neighbor algorithm that merged closely related sequences. V, D and J gene segments were assigned by aligning CDR3 sequences to IMGT reference sequences. Each retained sequence needed at least a six-nucleotide match to both a V gene segment and a J gene segment. A rearrangement was called productive if the CDR3 had no stop codons and remained in frame with V and J, and every other rearrangement was called non-productive. Following IMGT convention, CDR3 was defined as the stretch from the second conserved V-encoded cysteine up to the conserved J-encoded phenylalanine. Sequences without an unambiguous match to a single V gene segment were excluded from the earlier analysis of over 500 of the donors. In an earlier analysis of some 590 of the donors, a V segment was called functional when productive rearrangements were above 56.7%, and segregating when the standard deviation between donors exceeded 5%. A statistical classification framework was built to diagnose cytomegalovirus status from the catalog of TCR beta chain sequences. In a later analysis, V and J genes were assigned by comparing TCR nucleotide sequences against IMGT/GENE-DB human TR gene sequences. The TCRdist pipeline was used in a later analysis to assign CDR3 sequences and most-parsimonious VDJ recombination scenarios. In a later analysis, each TCR beta chain was defined by its CDR3 amino acid sequence together with its V-gene family, and reads without a unique V-gene family were excluded. As a way to deal with suspected cross-contamination and a sequencing artifact, a later analysis dropped under 600 nucleotide sequences that were highly shared and had low generation probability. For each public chain, a later analysis derived a clonal expansion index from normalized ranks of inferred template counts within each repertoire. A later analysis computed generation probabilities with a VDJ recombination model fitted to out-of-frame rearrangements, and checked the results against IGoR. In a later analysis, hypergeometric tests were used to score TCR-TCR, TCR-HLA and TCR-CMV co-occurrence, with a repertoire-size bias correction applied to TCR pairs. A later analysis estimated false discovery rates by permuting HLA or CMV assignments 20 times. In a later analysis, co-occurring TCRs were grouped with DBSCAN, and TCRdist sequence similarity was added when clustering was performed within HLA-allele-positive subsets. Repertoires with fewer than 30,000 or more than 120,000 public chains were left out of co-occurrence clustering, as were about 5 repertoires with anomalous nucleotide sharing. TCRdb mirrors the immuneACCESS table, restricted to in-frame sequences. Some clones are absent from its copies; in checked studies, under half trace to an unresolved V gene, and the reason for the others is unknown. The V and J calls and clone size were taken over from that table, and D and trimming were inferred from the DNA. This sample's table has entries for roughly 90,000 clones. The ten largest clones represent 15% of the sample.

With regard to this clone: Its antigen is not yet known. Its ends do not fully match the called genes, so a read error is possible.

The cohort was made up of 666 healthy bone marrow donors. All cohort members were sampled while nominally healthy, although unrecorded immune exposures were likely present. The donor tested CMV seropositive and was one of the 289 seropositive cohort members. Every donor gave a peripheral blood sample, and the peripheral blood mononuclear cells from that sample were used for TCR beta sequencing. The Qiagen DNeasy Blood Extraction Kit was used to extract genomic DNA from the blood cell samples. Sample: PBMCs. The source is a man aged 45-65 years in good health and CMV-seropositive.

The sequence in DNA is TGTGCCAGCGGCTTGAGTCAGATTAATGAAAAACTGTTTTTT. Translated, this gives CASGLSQINEKLFF. The rearrangement joined TRBV5-6 to TRBJ1-4, with no confidently assigned D gene. The germline V gene supplies CDR1 SGHDT and CDR2 YYEEEE. From cysteine to phenylalanine, the CDR3 is 14 amino acids long. Only the CDR3 region is kept as DNA, spanning 42 bases read in frame from base 1.